This T cell receptor (beta chain) was found in a study of T cells after somatic rescue of genetic block. The data were produced by immunoSEQ multiplex PCR, yet TCRdb's version contains in-frame clones alone and is incomplete. Here the sample spans some 90,000 clones, around 89% being singletons. This clone was counted once. The sequenced sample consisted of peripheral blood mononuclear cells (PBMCs). The sequence came from a woman aged 18-29 years.

This chain's CDR3 is CATETATNEKLFF. CDR3 DNA sequence: TGTGCCACCGAGACGGCAACTAATGAAAAACTGTTTTTT. The rearrangement joins TRBV28 to TRBJ1-4; unclear D gene. CDR3 length: 13 amino acids. CDR1 is MDHEN and CDR2 is SYDVKM in the germline V gene. The ends were cut back, 10 bases at V and 0 bases at J, with 9 bases in the middle.